A selection of T cell receptor beta chains follows, all from one sample in a study of blood T cell repertoires in COVID-19. The assay was immunoSEQ multiplex PCR, and TCRdb's table has in-frame clones only and misses some. This table has about 490,000 clones, 70% to 90% appearing once. Sequences were obtained from peripheral blood. The receptors come from a human donor in a cohort sampled during active COVID-19. The CDR3 runs from the conserved cysteine through the conserved F or W. Fields, in order: CDR3 DNA, CDR3 protein, D gene, clone size, V gene, J gene. A D gene is named only where the DNA matches it firmly. Part of the rows lack a size; the others show once, few, many or a class for expanded clones.

CDR3 DNA: TGTGCCAGCAGCCAACTTGCTACAGGGTTGTATAATTCACCCCTCCACTTT; CDR3 protein: CASSQLATGLYNSPLHF; D gene: NA; clone size: NA; V gene: TRBV3-1/TRBV3-2; J gene: TRBJ1-6
CDR3 DNA: TGTGCCAGCAGCAACCCGGGGAGGAACACTGAAGCTTTCTTT; CDR3 protein: CASSNPGRNTEAFF; D gene: NA; clone size: NA; V gene: TRBV9; J gene: TRBJ1-1
CDR3 DNA: TGTGCCAGCTCCCTAGAACGTCAAGATACGCAGTATTTT; CDR3 protein: CASSLERQDTQYF; D gene: NA; clone size: NA; V gene: TRBV18; J gene: TRBJ2-3
CDR3 DNA: TGTGCCTGGACCCCCTATACGGCAACTAATGAAAAACTGTTTTTT; CDR3 protein: CAWTPYTATNEKLFF; D gene: NA; clone size: NA; V gene: TRBV30; J gene: TRBJ1-4
CDR3 DNA: TGTGCCAGCAGTGCCGGGGGAGGAGCAGATACGCAGTATTTT; CDR3 protein: CASSAGGGADTQYF; D gene: NA; clone size: many; V gene: TRBV6-6; J gene: TRBJ2-3
CDR3 DNA: TGTGCCAGTAGTATCCCCGGGGGGGGGAACTATGGCTACACCTTC; CDR3 protein: CASSIPGGGNYGYTF; D gene: NA; clone size: once; V gene: TRBV19; J gene: TRBJ1-2
CDR3 DNA: TGTGCCTTCCAGGGGCCGGACAGCTCCTCCCTAAATAAGAACACTGAAGCTTTCTTT; CDR3 protein: CAFQGPDSSSLNKNTEAFF; D gene: NA; clone size: once; V gene: TRBV30; J gene: TRBJ1-1
CDR3 DNA: TGTGCCAGCAGCCCCCGGGGGACTAGCGGGGTTGAGCAGTACTTC; CDR3 protein: CASSPRGTSGVEQYF; D gene: TRBD2; clone size: NA; V gene: TRBV11-2; J gene: TRBJ2-7
CDR3 DNA: TGTGCCTGGACCGGGACAGGTTTCTACGAGCAGTACTTC; CDR3 protein: CAWTGTGFYEQYF; D gene: TRBD1; clone size: NA; V gene: TRBV30; J gene: TRBJ2-7
CDR3 DNA: TGTGCCAGCAGCGTAGGTGGAGGGACCTTCACCGGGGAGCTGTTTTTT; CDR3 protein: CASSVGGGTFTGELFF; D gene: NA; clone size: NA; V gene: TRBV9; J gene: TRBJ2-2
CDR3 DNA: TGTGCCAGCAGTTCGACAGGGCTTAACACTGAAGCTTTCTTT; CDR3 protein: CASSSTGLNTEAFF; D gene: TRBD1; clone size: NA; V gene: TRBV6-2/TRBV6-3; J gene: TRBJ1-1
CDR3 DNA: TGTGCCAGCAGCTCTAGCGGGGGCTCGAACACCGGGGAGCTGTTTTTT; CDR3 protein: CASSSSGGSNTGELFF; D gene: TRBD2; clone size: NA; V gene: TRBV7-2; J gene: TRBJ2-2
CDR3 DNA: TGTGCCAGCAGTTACGGACTAGCGGGAACCCAAGAGACCCAGTACTTC; CDR3 protein: CASSYGLAGTQETQYF; D gene: TRBD2; clone size: NA; V gene: TRBV6-5; J gene: TRBJ2-5
CDR3 DNA: TGCAGTGCTAGTAAAGGACTAGACTCCTACGAGCAGTACTTC; CDR3 protein: CSASKGLDSYEQYF; D gene: TRBD2; clone size: NA; V gene: TRBV20-1; J gene: TRBJ2-7
CDR3 DNA: TGTGCCAGCAGCTTAGCTACGGTCAATGAGCAGTTCTTC; CDR3 protein: CASSLATVNEQFF; D gene: NA; clone size: NA; V gene: TRBV11-2; J gene: TRBJ2-1
CDR3 DNA: TGTGCCAGTAGCCTGGCGGGAGCGGGAGGGCTGAAGTACCAAGAGACCCAGTACTTC; CDR3 protein: CASSLAGAGGLKYQETQYF; D gene: TRBD2; clone size: NA; V gene: TRBV19; J gene: TRBJ2-5